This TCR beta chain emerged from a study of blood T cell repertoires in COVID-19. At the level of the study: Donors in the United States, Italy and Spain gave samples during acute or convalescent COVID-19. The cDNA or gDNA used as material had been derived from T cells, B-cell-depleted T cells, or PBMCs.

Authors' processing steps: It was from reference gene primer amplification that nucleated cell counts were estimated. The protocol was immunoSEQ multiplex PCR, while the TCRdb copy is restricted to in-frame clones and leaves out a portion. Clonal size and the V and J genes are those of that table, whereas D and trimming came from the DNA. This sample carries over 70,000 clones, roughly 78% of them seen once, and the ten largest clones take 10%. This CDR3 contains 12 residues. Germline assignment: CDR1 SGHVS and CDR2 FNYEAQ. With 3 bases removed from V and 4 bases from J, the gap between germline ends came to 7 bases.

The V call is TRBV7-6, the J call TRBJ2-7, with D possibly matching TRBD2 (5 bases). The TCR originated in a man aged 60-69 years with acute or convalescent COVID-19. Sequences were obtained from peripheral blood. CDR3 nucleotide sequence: TGTGCCAGCAGCTTCCCGGGGTACGAGCAGTACTTC. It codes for CASSFPGYEQYF. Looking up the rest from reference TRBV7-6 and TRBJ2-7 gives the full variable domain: GAGVSQSPRYKVTKRGQDVALRCDPISGHVSLYWYRQALGQGPEFLTYFNYEAQQDKSGLPNDRFSAERPEGSISTLTIQRTEQRDSAMYRCASSFPGYEQYFGPGTRLTVT.